This T cell receptor beta chain was captured in a study of blood T cell repertoires in COVID-19. About the research overall: The origin of the acute and convalescent COVID-19 samples was the United States, Italy and Spain. Sample material is recorded as cDNA or gDNA derived from T cells, B-cell-depleted T cells, or PBMCs.

Profiled with immunoSEQ multiplex PCR; TCRdb holds only in-frame clones, not every one. The sample includes about 400,000 clones, about 90% of them seen just once. Sequenced sample: PBMCs or T cells enriched from blood (not recorded which). The clonotype originates from a woman aged 18-29 years with acute COVID-19.

The DNA for the CDR3 is TGCAGCGTTGAAGATGGTGAGGAGCCCCAGCATTTT. Translation gives CSVEDGEEPQHF. This sequence joins TRBV29-1 and TRBJ1-5; D uncertain. Looked up from germline, CDR1 is SQVTM and CDR2 is ANQGSEA. V lost 0 bases and J lost 8, with 8 bases in between. This CDR3 is built from 12 residues. Drawing the rest from reference TRBV29-1 and TRBJ1-5, the complete variable domain is SAVISQKPSRDICQRGTSLTIQCQVDSQVTMMFWYRQQPGQSLTLIATANQGSEATYESGFVIDKFPISRPNLTFSTLTVSNMSPEDSSIYLCSVEDGEEPQHFGDGTRLSIL.